The entry below describes one TCR beta chain. This entry comes from a study of blood T cell repertoires in COVID-19. TCRdb's copy holds only in-frame clones and misses some; the assay was immunoSEQ multiplex PCR. The sample includes more than 250,000 clones, around 86% of them seen just once. Trimming took 4 bases from V and 6 from J, leaving 16 bases between them. The germline gives CDR1 ENHRY, CDR2 SYGVKD. The CDR3 runs to 15 residues. Source material: peripheral blood. This sequence joins TRBV10-3 and TRBJ2-1, with D possibly matching TRBD1 (6 bases). The origin of this receptor is a man in his late teens or twenties with active or convalescent COVID-19. DNA for the CDR3: TGTGCCATCAGTGTATACAGGGAAATAAGCAATGAGCAGTTCTTC. Translation: CAISVYREISNEQFF.